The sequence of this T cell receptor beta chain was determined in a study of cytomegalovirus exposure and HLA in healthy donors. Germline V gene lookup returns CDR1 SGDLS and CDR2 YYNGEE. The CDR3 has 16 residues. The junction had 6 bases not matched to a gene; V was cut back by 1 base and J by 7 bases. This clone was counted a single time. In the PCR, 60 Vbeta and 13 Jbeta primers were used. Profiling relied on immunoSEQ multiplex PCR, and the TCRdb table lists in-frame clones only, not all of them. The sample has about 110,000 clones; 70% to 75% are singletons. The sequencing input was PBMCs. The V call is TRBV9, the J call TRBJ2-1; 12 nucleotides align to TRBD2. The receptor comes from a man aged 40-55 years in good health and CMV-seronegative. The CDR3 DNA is TGTGCCAGCAGCGTACTAGCGGGAGGGCCGGGAAATGAGCAGTTCTTC. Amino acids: CASSVLAGGPGNEQFF.